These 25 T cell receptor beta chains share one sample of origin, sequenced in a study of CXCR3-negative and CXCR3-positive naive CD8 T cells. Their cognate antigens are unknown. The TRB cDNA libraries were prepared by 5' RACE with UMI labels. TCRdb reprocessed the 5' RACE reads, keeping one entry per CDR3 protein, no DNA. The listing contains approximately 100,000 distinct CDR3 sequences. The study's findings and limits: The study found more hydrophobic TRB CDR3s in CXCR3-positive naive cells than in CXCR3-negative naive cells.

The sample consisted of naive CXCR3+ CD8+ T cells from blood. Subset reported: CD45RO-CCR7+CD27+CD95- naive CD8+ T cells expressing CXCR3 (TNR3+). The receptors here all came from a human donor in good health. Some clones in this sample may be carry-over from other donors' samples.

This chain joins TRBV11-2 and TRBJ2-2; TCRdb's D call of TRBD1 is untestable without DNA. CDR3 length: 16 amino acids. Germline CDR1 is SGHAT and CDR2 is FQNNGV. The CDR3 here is CASSTMTGENTGELFF.

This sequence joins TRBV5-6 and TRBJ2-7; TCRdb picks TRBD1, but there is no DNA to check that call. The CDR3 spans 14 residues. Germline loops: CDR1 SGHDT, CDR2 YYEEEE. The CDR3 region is CASTSRGVSYEQYF.

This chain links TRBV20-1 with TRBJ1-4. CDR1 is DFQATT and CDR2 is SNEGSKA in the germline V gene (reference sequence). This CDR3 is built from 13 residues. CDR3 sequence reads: CSGMGWVVEKLFF.

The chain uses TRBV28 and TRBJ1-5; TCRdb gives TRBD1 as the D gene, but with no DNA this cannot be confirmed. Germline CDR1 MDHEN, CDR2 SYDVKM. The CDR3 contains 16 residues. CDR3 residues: CASSLEASGGNQPQHF.

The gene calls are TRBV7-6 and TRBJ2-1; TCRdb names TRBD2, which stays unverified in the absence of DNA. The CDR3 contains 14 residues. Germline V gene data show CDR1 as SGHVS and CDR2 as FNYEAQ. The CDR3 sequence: CASSLGLPGDEQFF.

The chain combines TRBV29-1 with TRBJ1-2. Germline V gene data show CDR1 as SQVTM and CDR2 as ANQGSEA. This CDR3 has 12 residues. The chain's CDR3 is CSVDLGIDGYTF.

The CDR3 loop is CASSSPGLAEGTDTQYF. The chain uses TRBV7-3 and TRBJ2-3; TCRdb designates TRBD2, a call that cannot be tested without DNA. This CDR3 region has 17 residues. The germline V gene encodes CDR1 SGHTA and CDR2 FQGTGA.

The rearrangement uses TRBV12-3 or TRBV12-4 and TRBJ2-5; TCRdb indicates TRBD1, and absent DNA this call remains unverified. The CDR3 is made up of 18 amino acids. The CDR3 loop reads CASSNWAPGKLIQETQYF.

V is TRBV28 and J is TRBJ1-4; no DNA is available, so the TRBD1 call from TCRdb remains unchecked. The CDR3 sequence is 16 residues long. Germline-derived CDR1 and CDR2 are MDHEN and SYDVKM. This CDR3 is CASSYPPTGYNEKLFF.

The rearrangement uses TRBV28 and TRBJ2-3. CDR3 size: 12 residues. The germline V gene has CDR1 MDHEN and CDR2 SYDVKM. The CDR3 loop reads CASSPHTDTQYF.

The CDR3 sequence: CASSHGMTQISTDTQYF. The chain uses TRBV28 and TRBJ2-3; TCRdb calls TRBD1, which cannot be checked without DNA. The CDR3 totals 17 residues. From germline, CDR1 is MDHEN and CDR2 SYDVKM.

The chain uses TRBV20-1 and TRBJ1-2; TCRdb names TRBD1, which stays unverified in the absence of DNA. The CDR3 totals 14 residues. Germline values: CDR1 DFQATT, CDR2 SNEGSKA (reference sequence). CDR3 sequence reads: CSARDTLANYGYTF.

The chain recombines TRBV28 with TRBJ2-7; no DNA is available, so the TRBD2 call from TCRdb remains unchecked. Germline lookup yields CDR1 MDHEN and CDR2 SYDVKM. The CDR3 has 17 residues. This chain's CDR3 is CASSRGLLGEGSYEQYF.

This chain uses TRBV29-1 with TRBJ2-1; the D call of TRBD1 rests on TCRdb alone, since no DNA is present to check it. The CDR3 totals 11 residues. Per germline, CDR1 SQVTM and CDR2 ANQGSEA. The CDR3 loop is CSVVGESEQFF.

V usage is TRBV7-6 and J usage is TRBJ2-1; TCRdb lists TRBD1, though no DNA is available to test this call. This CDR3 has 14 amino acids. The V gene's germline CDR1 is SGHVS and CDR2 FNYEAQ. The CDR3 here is CASAQGSSYNEQFF.

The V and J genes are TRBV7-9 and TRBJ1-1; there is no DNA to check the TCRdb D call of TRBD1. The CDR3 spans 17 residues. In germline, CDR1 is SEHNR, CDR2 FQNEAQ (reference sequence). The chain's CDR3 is CASTPVGRGRRYTEAFF.

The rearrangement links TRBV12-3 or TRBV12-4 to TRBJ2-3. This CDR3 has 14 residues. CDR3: CASSLSGRTDTQYF.

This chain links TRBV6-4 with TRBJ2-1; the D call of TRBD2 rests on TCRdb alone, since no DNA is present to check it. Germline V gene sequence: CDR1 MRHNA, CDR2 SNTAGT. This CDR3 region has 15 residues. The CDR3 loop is CASSDRLAGSDEQFF.

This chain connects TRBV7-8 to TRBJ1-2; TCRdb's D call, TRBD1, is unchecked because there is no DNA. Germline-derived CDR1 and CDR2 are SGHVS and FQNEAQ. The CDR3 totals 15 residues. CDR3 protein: CASSRGQGTNYGYTF.

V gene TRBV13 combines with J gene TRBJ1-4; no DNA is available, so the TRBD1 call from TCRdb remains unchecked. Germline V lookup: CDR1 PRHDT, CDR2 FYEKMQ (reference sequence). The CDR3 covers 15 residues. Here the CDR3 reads CASSPPGQTNEKLFF.

The CDR3 here is CASSASSYNSPLHF. The rearrangement joins TRBV28 to TRBJ1-6. CDR1 is MDHEN, CDR2 SYDVKM, per germline. The CDR3 has 14 amino acids.

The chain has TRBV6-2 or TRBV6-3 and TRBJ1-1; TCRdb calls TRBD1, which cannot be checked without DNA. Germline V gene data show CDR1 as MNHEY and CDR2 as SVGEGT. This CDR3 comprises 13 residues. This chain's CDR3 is CASTPLLRIEAFF.

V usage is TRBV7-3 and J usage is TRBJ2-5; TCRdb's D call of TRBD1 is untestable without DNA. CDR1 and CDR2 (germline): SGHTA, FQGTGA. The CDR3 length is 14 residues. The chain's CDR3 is CASSPTGSQETQYF.

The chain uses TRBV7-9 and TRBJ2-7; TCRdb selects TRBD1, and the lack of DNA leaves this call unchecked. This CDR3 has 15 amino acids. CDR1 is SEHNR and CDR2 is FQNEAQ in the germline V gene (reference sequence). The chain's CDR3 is CASRPRDGKYYEQYF.

CDR3 residues: CSASTLNSYEQYF. The V gene is TRBV20-1, the J gene TRBJ2-7. This CDR3 contains 13 residues. Germline CDR1 DFQATT, CDR2 SNEGSKA (reference sequence).